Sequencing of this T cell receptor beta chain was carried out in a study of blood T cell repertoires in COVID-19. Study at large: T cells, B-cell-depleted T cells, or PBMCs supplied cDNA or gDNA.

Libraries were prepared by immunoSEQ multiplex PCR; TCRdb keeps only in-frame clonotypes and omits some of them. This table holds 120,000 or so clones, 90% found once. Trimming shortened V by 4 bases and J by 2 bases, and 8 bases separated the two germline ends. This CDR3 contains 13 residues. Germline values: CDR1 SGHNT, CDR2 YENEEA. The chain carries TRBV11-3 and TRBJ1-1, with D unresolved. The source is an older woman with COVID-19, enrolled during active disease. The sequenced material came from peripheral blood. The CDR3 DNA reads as TGTGCCAGCAGCTGGACTATAAACACTGAAGCTTTCTTT. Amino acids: CASSWTINTEAFF.